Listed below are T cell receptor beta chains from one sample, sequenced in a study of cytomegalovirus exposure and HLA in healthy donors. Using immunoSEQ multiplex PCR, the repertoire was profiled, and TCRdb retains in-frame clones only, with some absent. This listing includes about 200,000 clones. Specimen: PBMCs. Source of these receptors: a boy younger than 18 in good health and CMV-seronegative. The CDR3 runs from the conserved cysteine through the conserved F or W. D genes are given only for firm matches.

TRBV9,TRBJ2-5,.,TGTGCCAGCAGCGTAGGGTCGCGGCAAGAGACCCAGTACTTC,CASSVGSRQETQYF
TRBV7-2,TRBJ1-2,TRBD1,TGTGCCAGCAGCCTACGGGACAGGGGGTATGGCTACACCTTC,CASSLRDRGYGYTF
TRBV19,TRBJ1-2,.,TGTGCCAGTAGTGTCTGGTCTAATAACTATGGCTACACCTTC,CASSVWSNNYGYTF
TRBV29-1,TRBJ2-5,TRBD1,TGCAGCGTTTCCTTGACAGGGGCCCAAGAGACCCAGTACTTC,CSVSLTGAQETQYF
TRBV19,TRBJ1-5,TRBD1,TGTGCCACCCAGGGACAGGGGTATAGCAATCAGCCCCAGCATTTT,CATQGQGYSNQPQHF
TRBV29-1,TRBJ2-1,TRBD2,TGCAGCGTTGATGGCGGGGGGTCCAGCTCCTACAATGAGCAGTTCTTC,CSVDGGGSSSYNEQFF
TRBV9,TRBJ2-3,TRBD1,TGTGCCAGCAGCGAGGGACAGCCAGGCACAGATACGCAGTATTTT,CASSEGQPGTDTQYF
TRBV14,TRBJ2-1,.,TGTGCCAGCAGTTTCATTGGCGGGAACTTTTACAATGAGCAGTTCTTC,CASSFIGGNFYNEQFF
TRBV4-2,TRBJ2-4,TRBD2,TGTGCCAGCAGCCCACTACGGGGGGACATTCAGTACTTC,CASSPLRGDIQYF
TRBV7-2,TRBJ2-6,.,TGTGCCAGCAGCTTATCGGACTACCTCCTGGGGGCCAACGTCCTGACTTTC,CASSLSDYLLGANVLTF
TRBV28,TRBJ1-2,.,TGTGCCAGCAGCTTACGGGGTTATGGCTACACCTTC,CASSLRGYGYTF
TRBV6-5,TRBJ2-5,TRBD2,TGTGCCAGCAGTTACTCGATAGCGGGGGGAGAGACCCAGTACTTC,CASSYSIAGGETQYF
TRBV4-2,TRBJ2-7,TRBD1,TGTGCCAGCAGCCAAGCCTGGGGGACAGGGGGCCGCGAGCAGTACTTC,CASSQAWGTGGREQYF
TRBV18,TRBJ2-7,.,TGTGCCAGCTCAAGTCGGGGGATCCTCTACGAGCAGTACTTC,CASSSRGILYEQYF
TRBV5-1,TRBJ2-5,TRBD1,TGCGCCAGCAGCTTGAGGGCAGGGGGCCGCCAAGAGACCCAGTACTTC,CASSLRAGGRQETQYF
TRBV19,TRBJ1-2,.,TGTGCCAGTAGTATAGCCTCCGGGAAGGACTATGGCTACACCTTC,CASSIASGKDYGYTF
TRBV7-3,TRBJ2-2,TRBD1,TGTGCCAGCAGCTTAACAGGGACAGGGGCCGCGAACACCGGGGAGCTGTTTTTT,CASSLTGTGAANTGELFF
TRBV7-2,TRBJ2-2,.,TGTGCCAGCCACCCCAGGGAGGTGGGCCTTTCGAGGGAGCTGTTTTTT,CASHPREVGLSRELFF
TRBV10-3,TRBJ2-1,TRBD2,TGTGCCATCAGTGAAGCGGGGCCCTACAATGAGCAGTTCTTC,CAISEAGPYNEQFF
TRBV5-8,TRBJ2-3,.,TGTGCCAGCAGCTTCAGGGCCCGGACGGGAGATACGCAGTATTTT,CASSFRARTGDTQYF
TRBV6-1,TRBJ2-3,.,TGTGCCAGCAGTGACTACAGGGTCGGTCCCACAGATACGCAGTATTTT,CASSDYRVGPTDTQYF
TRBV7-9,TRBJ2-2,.,TGTGCCAACCAGGGCGGCGTCGGGGAGCTGTTTTTT,CANQGGVGELFF
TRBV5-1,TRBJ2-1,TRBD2,TGCGCCAGCAGCTTGGAAAGAGGGACTATTACCCCGACAAATGAGCAGTTCTTC,CASSLERGTITPTNEQFF
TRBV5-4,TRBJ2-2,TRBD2,TGTGCCAGCAGCACGGGACTAGCAAAGAACACCGGGGAGCTGTTTTTT,CASSTGLAKNTGELFF
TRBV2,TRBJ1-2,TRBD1,TGTGCCACCCGACCAGGGACAGGGGGCGGCTATGGCTACACCTTC,CATRPGTGGGYGYTF
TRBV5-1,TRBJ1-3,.,TGCGCCAGCAGCTTACAGGACCCTGGAAACACCATATATTTT,CASSLQDPGNTIYF
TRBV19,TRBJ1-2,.,TGTGCCAGTAGTGTCGGACAGTCTCCCTATGGCTACACCTTC,CASSVGQSPYGYTF
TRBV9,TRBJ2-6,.,TGTGCCAGCAGCGCCCAGGGATCTGGGGCCAACGTCCTGACTTTC,CASSAQGSGANVLTF
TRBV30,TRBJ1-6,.,TGTGCCTGGACAGTCAGTGGTTCACCCCTCCACTTT,CAWTVSGSPLHF
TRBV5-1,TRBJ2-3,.,TGCGCCAGCAGCTTGTATGCGGGGGCAGACACAGATACGCAGTATTTT,CASSLYAGADTDTQYF
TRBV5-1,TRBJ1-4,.,TGCGCCAGCAGCTTGACAGCAACTAATGAAAAACTGTTTTTT,CASSLTATNEKLFF
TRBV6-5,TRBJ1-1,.,TGTGCCAGCAGAGAACAGGGTGACACTGAAGCTTTCTTT,CASREQGDTEAFF
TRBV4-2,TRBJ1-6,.,TGTGCCAGCAGCCAAGAGGGGCTGACAGCTAATAATTCACCCCTCCACTTT,CASSQEGLTANNSPLHF
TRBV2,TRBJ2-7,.,TGTGCCAGCGTACCGGGACCGGGGGTCTTTCGGGTTGACTTC,CASVPGPGVFRVDF
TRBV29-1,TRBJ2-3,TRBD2,TGCAGCGTCCTGGCTAGCGGGGGGGGCCCAGATACGCAGTATTTT,CSVLASGGGPDTQYF
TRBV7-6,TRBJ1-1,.,TGTGCCAGCAGCCCCGGCCAGGGAAACACTGAAGCTTTCTTT,CASSPGQGNTEAFF
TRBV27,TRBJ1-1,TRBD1,TGTGCCAGCAGTTTAAGCAGGGGGCATACTGAAGCTTTCTTT,CASSLSRGHTEAFF
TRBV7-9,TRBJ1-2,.,TGTGCCAGCAGCTTCTATACAGGAGGCTACACCTTC,CASSFYTGGYTF